The 21 T cell receptor beta chains given below trace back to one sample, sequenced in a study of T cells expressing NK-cell markers. Reprocessing the 5' RACE reads, TCRdb reports a single entry for every CDR3 protein and omits DNA. The ten most abundant clones cover around 0.42% of a sample with 200,000 to 300,000 distinct CDR3 sequences. Sequencing used blood T cells: a sorted CD56 or NKG2C T cell subset, CD4+ or CD8+ T cells, or bulk PBMC T cells (not recorded which). Source of these receptors: a man between 18 and 35 years old in good health.

The rearrangement uses TRBV12-3 or TRBV12-4 and TRBJ2-1; TCRdb proposes TRBD1, but this gene call is untestable without DNA. The CDR3 sequence is 14 residues long. This CDR3 is CASSLTGMNNEQFF.

V is TRBV7-9 and J is TRBJ2-1; TCRdb calls TRBD2, which cannot be checked without DNA. The CDR3 is 16 residues long. Germline V gene sequence: CDR1 SEHNR, CDR2 FQNEAQ (reference sequence). CDR3 sequence reads: CASSRGASSTYNEQFF.

The chain combines TRBV5-8 with TRBJ1-4; no DNA is available, so the TRBD1 call from TCRdb remains unchecked. Germline-derived CDR1 and CDR2 are SGHTS and YDEGEE. This CDR3 comprises 15 residues. CDR3 amino acids: CASSFLDMQEGKLFF.

The V and J genes are TRBV2 and TRBJ2-5. The germline gives CDR1 SNHLY, CDR2 FYNNEI. The CDR3 loop spans 13 amino acids. CDR3 amino acids: CASSPTSWETQYF. Full variable domain (missing parts from reference TRBV2 and TRBJ2-5): EPEVTQTPSHQVTQMGQEVILRCVPISNHLYFYWYRQILGQKVEFLVSFYNNEISEKSEIFDDQFSVERPDGSNFTLKIRSTKLEDSAMYFCASSPTSWETQYFGPGTRLLVL.

The rearrangement joins TRBV5-6 to TRBJ2-1; as DNA is missing, the TRBD1 call by TCRdb cannot be tested. The CDR3 length is 14 residues. Germline CDR1 reads SGHDT; CDR2 reads YYEEEE. The chain's CDR3 is CASSLGAGGNEQFF.

The chain is built from TRBV30 and TRBJ2-7; TCRdb lists TRBD2, though no DNA is available to test this call. CDR1 and CDR2 (germline): GTSNPN, SVGIG (reference sequence). This CDR3 is built from 13 residues. CDR3 region: CAWSVHAGSEQYF.

The chain employs TRBV29-1 and TRBJ2-1; TCRdb proposes TRBD2, but this gene call is untestable without DNA. This CDR3 is 15 amino acids long. The V gene's germline CDR1 is SQVTM and CDR2 ANQGSEA. The CDR3 sequence: CSVFGIREGLDEQFF.

This chain uses TRBV18 with TRBJ2-3; TCRdb selects TRBD1, and the lack of DNA leaves this call unchecked. CDR3 size: 15 residues. Looked up from germline, CDR1 is KGHSH and CDR2 is LQKENI. This CDR3 reads CASSPGAGRTDTQYF.

The gene calls are TRBV5-1 and TRBJ2-1; without DNA, the TCRdb call of TRBD2 cannot be checked. The germline V gene has CDR1 SGHRS and CDR2 YFSETQ. This CDR3 region has 16 residues. CDR3 residues: CASSLRTSGTGGEQFF.

This chain links TRBV28 with TRBJ2-1; lacking DNA, the TRBD2 call made by TCRdb goes unchecked. Germline assignment: CDR1 MDHEN and CDR2 SYDVKM. The CDR3 extends over 15 amino acids. The CDR3 reads CASSLWSGTQGGQFF. Using reference TRBV28 and TRBJ2-1 for the parts outside the CDR3, the full variable domain is DVKVTQSSRYLVKRTGEKVFLECVQDMDHENMFWYRQDPGLGLRLIYFSYDVKMKEKGDIPEGYSVSREKKERFSLILESASTNQTSMYLCASSLWSGTQGGQFFGPGTRLTVL.

The genes are TRBV18 and TRBJ2-5; without DNA, the TCRdb call of TRBD2 cannot be checked. CDR1 and CDR2 from the germline V gene are KGHSH and LQKENI. The CDR3 extends over 18 amino acids. This chain's CDR3 is CASSAIGGRVGPQETQYF.

This chain links TRBV10-3 with TRBJ1-1; TCRdb's assignment of TRBD1 cannot be checked, as there is no DNA. The germline V gene has CDR1 ENHRY and CDR2 SYGVKD. The CDR3 runs 15 residues. CDR3 residues: CATRGQGARKTEAFF.

This chain connects TRBV20-1 to TRBJ1-4. This CDR3 has 14 amino acids. CDR1 and CDR2 (germline): DFQATT, SNEGSKA (reference sequence). The CDR3 reads CSAHLPPGQEKLFF.

The chain joins TRBV6-5 to TRBJ2-1; lacking DNA, the TRBD2 call made by TCRdb goes unchecked. Germline V gene lookup returns CDR1 MNHEY and CDR2 SVGAGI. This CDR3 has 15 amino acids. This CDR3 is CASSSVAGGQNEQFF.

The chain recombines TRBV5-5 with TRBJ2-3. Germline CDR1 and CDR2: SGHKS and YYEKEE (reference sequence). This CDR3 is built from 15 residues. The CDR3 loop reads CASSPFVVLTDTQYF. Supplemented by reference TRBV5-5 and TRBJ2-3, the full variable domain reads DAGVTQSPTHLIKTRGQQVTLRCSPISGHKSVSWYQQVLGQGPQFIFQYYEKEERGRGNFPDRFSARQFPNYSSELNVNALLLGDSALYLCASSPFVVLTDTQYFGPGTRLTVL.

This CDR3 is CASSQLGNYEQYF. The V gene is TRBV5-4, the J gene TRBJ2-7. The V gene's germline CDR1 is SGHNT and CDR2 YYREEE (reference sequence). This CDR3 contains 13 residues.

The V and J genes are TRBV20-1 and TRBJ2-3. Germline assignment: CDR1 DFQATT and CDR2 SNEGSKA (reference sequence). The CDR3 has 11 residues. The CDR3 loop is CSAAVLDTQYF.

The chain recombines TRBV7-2 with TRBJ1-1; the TCRdb D gene call, TRBD1, has no DNA to confirm it. The germline V gene has CDR1 SGHTA and CDR2 FQGNSA. CDR3 length: 14 residues. The CDR3 sequence is CASSSQGAGTEAFF. Drawing the rest from reference TRBV7-2 and TRBJ1-1, the complete variable domain is GAGVSQSPSNKVTEKGKDVELRCDPISGHTALYWYRQSLGQGLEFLIYFQGNSAPDKSGLPSDRFSAERTGGSVSTLTIQRTQQEDSAVYLCASSSQGAGTEAFFGQGTRLTVV.

The chain links TRBV5-1 to TRBJ1-1. This CDR3 has 16 amino acids. The germline gives CDR1 SGHRS, CDR2 YFSETQ. The CDR3 region is CASVAGGGPIHTEAFF.

The genes are TRBV5-1 and TRBJ2-7; checking the TCRdb D call of TRBD1 is not possible without DNA. The CDR3 sequence is 14 residues long. CDR1 is SGHRS and CDR2 is YFSETQ in the germline V gene. CDR3 in amino acids: CASSSRDRGAEQYF.

The chain couples TRBV12-3 or TRBV12-4 to TRBJ2-1; TCRdb outputs TRBD1, but without DNA this stays unchecked. The CDR3 spans 12 residues. This CDR3 is CASSPRVNEQFF.